Ten or more counts support the clone carrying this TCR beta chain. The junction and the germline gene differ at one end; a read error may be behind it. CDR3 length: 15 residues. CDR1 KGHDR and CDR2 SFDVKD come from the germline V gene. From RNA transcripts, TCR beta CDR3 regions were amplified. First-round RT-PCR targeting the TCR CDR3 was performed with the HTBI primer set. Each CDR3 protein is one row after TCRdb ran MiXCR on the multiplex PCR reads. The sample contains about 480,000 distinct CDR3 sequences, under 15% of which appear only once. The data derive from a study of T cells in Graves' hyperthyroidism and ophthalmopathy.

This TCR was sampled from a woman under 30 with Graves' hyperthyroidism. The sample comprised blood. The rearrangement uses TRBV24-1 and TRBJ1-5; D remains unclear. CDR3 sequence: CATVVVSGYNRPQHF. The CDR3 DNA follows: TGTGCCACCGTGGTCGTTAGCGGTTACAATCGGCCCCAGCATTTT.